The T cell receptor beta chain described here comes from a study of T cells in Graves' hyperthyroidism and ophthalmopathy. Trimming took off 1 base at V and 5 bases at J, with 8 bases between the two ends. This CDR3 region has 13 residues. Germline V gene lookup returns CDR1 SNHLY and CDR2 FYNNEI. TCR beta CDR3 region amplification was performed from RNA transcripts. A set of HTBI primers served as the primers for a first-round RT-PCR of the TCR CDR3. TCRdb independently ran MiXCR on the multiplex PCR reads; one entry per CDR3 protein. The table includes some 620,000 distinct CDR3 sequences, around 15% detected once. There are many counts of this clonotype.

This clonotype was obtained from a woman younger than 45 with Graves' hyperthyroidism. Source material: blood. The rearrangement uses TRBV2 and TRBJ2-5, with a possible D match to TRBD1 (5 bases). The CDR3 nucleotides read TGTGCCAGCAGTGAAGGCAGGGCGGAGACCCAGTACTTC. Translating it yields CASSEGRAETQYF.